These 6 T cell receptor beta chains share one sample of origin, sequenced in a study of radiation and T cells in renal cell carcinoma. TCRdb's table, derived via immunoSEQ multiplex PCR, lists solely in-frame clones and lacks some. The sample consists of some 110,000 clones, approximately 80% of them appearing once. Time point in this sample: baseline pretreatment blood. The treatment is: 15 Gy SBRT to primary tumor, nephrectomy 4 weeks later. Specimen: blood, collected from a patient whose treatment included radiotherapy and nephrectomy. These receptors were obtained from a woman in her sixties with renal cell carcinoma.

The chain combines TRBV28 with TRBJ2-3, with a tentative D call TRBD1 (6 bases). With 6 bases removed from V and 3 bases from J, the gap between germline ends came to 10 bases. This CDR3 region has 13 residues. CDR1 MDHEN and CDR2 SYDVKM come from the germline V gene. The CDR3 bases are TGTGCCAGCAGCCCCACAGGGACAGATACGCAGTATTTT. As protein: CASSPTGTDTQYF.

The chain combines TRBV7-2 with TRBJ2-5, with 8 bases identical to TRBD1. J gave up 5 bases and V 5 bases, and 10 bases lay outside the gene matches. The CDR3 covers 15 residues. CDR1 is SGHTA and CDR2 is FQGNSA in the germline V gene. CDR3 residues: CASSIHSTGGETQYF. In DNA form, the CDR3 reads TGTGCCAGCAGCATCCACTCTACAGGGGGGGAGACCCAGTACTTC.

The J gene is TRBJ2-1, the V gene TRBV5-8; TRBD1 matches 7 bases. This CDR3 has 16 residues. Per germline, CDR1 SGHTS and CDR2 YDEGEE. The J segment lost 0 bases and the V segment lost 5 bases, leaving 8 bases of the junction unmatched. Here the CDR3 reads CASRLRQGSSYNEQFF. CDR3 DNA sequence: TGTGCCAGCAGACTACGACAGGGAAGCTCCTACAATGAGCAGTTCTTC. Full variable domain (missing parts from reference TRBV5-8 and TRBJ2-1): EAGVTQSPTHLIKTRGQQATLRCSPISGHTSVYWYQQALGLGLQFLLWYDEGEERNRGNFPPRFSGRQFPNYSSELNVNALELEDSALYLCASRLRQGSSYNEQFFGPGTRLTVL.

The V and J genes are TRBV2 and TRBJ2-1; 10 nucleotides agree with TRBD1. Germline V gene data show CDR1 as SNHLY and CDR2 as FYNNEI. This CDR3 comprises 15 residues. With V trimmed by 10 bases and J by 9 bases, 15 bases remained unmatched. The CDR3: CATAQTRTGGSEQFF. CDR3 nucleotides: TGTGCCACCGCCCAAACCCGGACAGGGGGGAGTGAGCAGTTCTTC.

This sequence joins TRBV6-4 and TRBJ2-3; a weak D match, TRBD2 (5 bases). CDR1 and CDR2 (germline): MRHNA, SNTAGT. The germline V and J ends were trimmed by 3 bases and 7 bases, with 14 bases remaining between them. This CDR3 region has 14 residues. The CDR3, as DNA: TGTGCCAGCAGTGATGGTGAGGGAACTAATACGCAGTATTTT. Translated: CASSDGEGTNTQYF.

The CDR3 DNA reads as TGTGCCAGCAGTGGGGGTGGACAGGGGATCTACAATGAGCAGTTCTTC. Protein: CASSGGGQGIYNEQFF. The chain carries TRBV6-1 and TRBJ2-1, with 9 bases aligning to TRBD1. J lost 3 bases, V lost 4 bases, and 7 bases had no gene match. The CDR3 consists of 16 residues. Germline V gene data show CDR1 as MNHNS and CDR2 as SASEGT.